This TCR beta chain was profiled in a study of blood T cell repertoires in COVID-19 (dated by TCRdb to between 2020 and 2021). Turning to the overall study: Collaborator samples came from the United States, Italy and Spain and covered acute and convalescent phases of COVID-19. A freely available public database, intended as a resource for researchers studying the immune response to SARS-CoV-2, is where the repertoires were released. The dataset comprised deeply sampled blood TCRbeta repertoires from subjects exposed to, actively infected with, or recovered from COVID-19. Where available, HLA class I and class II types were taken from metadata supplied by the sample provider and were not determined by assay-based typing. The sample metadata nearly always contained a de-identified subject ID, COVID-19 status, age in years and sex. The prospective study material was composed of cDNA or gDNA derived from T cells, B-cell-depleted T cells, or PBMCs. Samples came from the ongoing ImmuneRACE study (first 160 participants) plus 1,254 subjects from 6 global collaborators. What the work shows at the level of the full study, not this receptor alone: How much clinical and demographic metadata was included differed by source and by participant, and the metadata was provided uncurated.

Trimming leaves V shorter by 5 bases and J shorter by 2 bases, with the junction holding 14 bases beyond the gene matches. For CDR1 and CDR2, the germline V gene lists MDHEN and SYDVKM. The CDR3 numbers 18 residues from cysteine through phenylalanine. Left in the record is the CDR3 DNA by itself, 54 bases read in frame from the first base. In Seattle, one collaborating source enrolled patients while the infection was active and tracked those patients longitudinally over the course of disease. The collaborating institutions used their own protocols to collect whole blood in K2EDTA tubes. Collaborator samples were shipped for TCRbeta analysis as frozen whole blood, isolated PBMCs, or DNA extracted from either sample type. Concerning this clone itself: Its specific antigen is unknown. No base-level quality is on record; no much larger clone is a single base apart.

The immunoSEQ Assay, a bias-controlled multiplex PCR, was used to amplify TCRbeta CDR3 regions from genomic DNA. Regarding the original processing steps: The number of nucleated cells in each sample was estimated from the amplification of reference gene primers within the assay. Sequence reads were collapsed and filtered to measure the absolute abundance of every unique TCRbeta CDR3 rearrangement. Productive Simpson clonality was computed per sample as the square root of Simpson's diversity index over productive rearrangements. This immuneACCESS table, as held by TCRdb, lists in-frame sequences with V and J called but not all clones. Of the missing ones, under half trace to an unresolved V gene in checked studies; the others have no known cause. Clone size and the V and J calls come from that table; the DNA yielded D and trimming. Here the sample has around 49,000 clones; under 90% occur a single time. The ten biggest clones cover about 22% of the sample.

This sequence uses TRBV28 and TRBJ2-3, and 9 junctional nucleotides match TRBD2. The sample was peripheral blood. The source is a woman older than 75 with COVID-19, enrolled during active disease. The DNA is TGTGCCAGCAGTCCGGATGGTTTTGCGGGAGGGTCCACAGATACGCAGTATTTT. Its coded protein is CASSPDGFAGGSTDTQYF. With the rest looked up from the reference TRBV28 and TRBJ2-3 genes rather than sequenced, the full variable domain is DVKVTQSSRYLVKRTGEKVFLECVQDMDHENMFWYRQDPGLGLRLIYFSYDVKMKEKGDIPEGYSVSREKKERFSLILESASTNQTSMYLCASSPDGFAGGSTDTQYFGPGTRLTVL.